Each of the 29 T cell receptor beta chains below was sequenced from the same sample in a study of T cells in Graves' hyperthyroidism and ophthalmopathy. RNA transcripts served as the template for amplifying TCR beta CDR3 regions. When the TCR CDR3 underwent first-round RT-PCR, the HTBI primer set was used. TCRdb re-derived calls from the multiplex PCR reads in MiXCR, one entry per CDR3 protein. The data contain under 200,000 distinct CDR3 sequences, about a tenth of them singletons. Sequencing was performed on blood. The receptors were sampled from a woman between 18 and 29 years old with Graves' hyperthyroidism that later progressed to Graves' ophthalmopathy.

This clonotype has at least ten counts. The V and J genes are TRBV6-2 or TRBV6-3 and TRBJ1-5; TRBD1 aligns across 8 bases. CDR1 and CDR2 (germline): MNHEY, SVGEGT. V lost 6 bases to trimming and J lost 6 bases; unmatched junction nucleotides: 10. The CDR3 sequence is 15 residues long. CDR3 coding DNA: TGTGCCAGCAGCTCCACAGACAGGGGCGGTCAGCCCCAGCATTTT. Residues: CASSSTDRGGQPQHF.

Points on this clonotype: This may come from a read error, since a much larger clone is one base off. This chain joins TRBV20-1 and TRBJ2-7; 10 positions agree with TRBD1. Germline lookup yields CDR1 DFQATT and CDR2 SNEGSKA (reference sequence). After removal of 6 bases from V and 7 bases from J, the junction contained 3 bases not matched to a gene. This CDR3 comprises 11 residues. In DNA, the CDR3 is TGCAGTGCGGGACAGGGGACGGAGCAGTACTTC. Translation: CSAGQGTEQYF.

Many counts were recorded for this clonotype. The chain uses TRBV2 and TRBJ1-1; 8 bases line up with TRBD1. Germline CDR1 and CDR2: SNHLY and FYNNEI. The CDR3 sequence is 14 residues long. The J segment lost 4 bases and the V segment lost 6 bases, leaving 7 bases of the junction unmatched. DNA of the CDR3: TGTGCCAGCAGGGTGACAGGGGATGGCACTGAAGCTTTCTTT. This translates into CASRVTGDGTEAFF. The full variable domain, with the rest looked up from reference TRBV2 and TRBJ1-1, is EPEVTQTPSHQVTQMGQEVILRCVPISNHLYFYWYRQILGQKVEFLVSFYNNEISEKSEIFDDQFSVERPDGSNFTLKIRSTKLEDSAMYFCASRVTGDGTEAFFGQGTRLTVV.

This chain links TRBV7-6 with TRBJ2-2, with D perhaps being TRBD1 or TRBD2 (5 bases each). Deletions cut 5 bases from V and 1 base from J, with 14 bases between. This CDR3 has 16 amino acids. Germline V lookup: CDR1 SGHVS, CDR2 FNYEAQ. CDR3 in amino acids: CASSPRDRGNTGELFF. The CDR3 DNA reads as TGTGCCAGCAGCCCGAGGGATAGGGGGAACACCGGGGAGCTGTTTTTT.

This clonotype appeared a few times. The chain is built from TRBV30 and TRBJ2-3, with TRBD1 as a possible D gene (6 bases). CDR1 GTSNPN and CDR2 SVGIG come from the germline V gene (reference sequence). This CDR3 is built from 14 residues. The V end was cut by 1 base, the J end by 7 bases, with 15 bases between. CDR3 sequence reads: CAWSASLGAYTQYF. In DNA form, the CDR3 reads TGTGCCTGGAGTGCTTCTTTGGGGGCATATACGCAGTATTTT.

This clonotype was detected many times. This chain uses TRBV5-1 with TRBJ1-2; D is unclear. The germline V gene encodes CDR1 SGHRS and CDR2 YFSETQ. CDR3 length equals 14 residues. With 4 bases removed from V and 8 bases from J, the gap between germline ends came to 18 bases. The CDR3 loop reads CASSPPWGEEGYTF. The CDR3 DNA follows: TGCGCCAGCAGCCCCCCGTGGGGTGAGGAGGGCTACACCTTC. The whole variable domain, filled in from reference TRBV5-1 and TRBJ1-2, reads KAGVTQTPRYLIKTRGQQVTLSCSPISGHRSVSWYQQTPGQGLQFLFEYFSETQRNKGNFPGRFSGRQFSNSRSEMNVSTLELGDSALYLCASSPPWGEEGYTFGSGTRLTVV.

The chain is built from TRBV6-1 and TRBJ1-4, with D perhaps TRBD1 (6 bases). Germline CDR1 and CDR2: MNHNS and SASEGT. This CDR3 is built from 13 residues. Trimming took 7 bases from V and 8 from J, leaving 14 bases between them. The CDR3 DNA is TGTGCCAGCATGGGGGGCGGGTTGGAAAAACTGTTTTTT. Translating it yields CASMGGGLEKLFF.

There are many counts of this clonotype. The chain links TRBV2 to TRBJ2-1; no clear D gene. Trimming removed 7 bases from V and 5 bases from J, with 18 bases in between. Germline CDR1 is SNHLY and CDR2 is FYNNEI. The CDR3 is 15 residues long. CDR3 in DNA: TGTGCCAGCATCGGTTCCTTAATTAGTGACAATGAGCAGTTCTTC. Translating gives CASIGSLISDNEQFF.

There are many counts of this clonotype. This chain connects TRBV6-2 or TRBV6-3 to TRBJ1-2; tentatively, D is TRBD1 (5 bases). Germline values: CDR1 MNHEY, CDR2 SVGEGT. V lost 2 bases to trimming and J lost 6 bases, with 13 bases between them. The CDR3 length is 14 residues. The CDR3 bases are TGTGCCAGCAGTTACCTCGACGGGGGGAATGGCTACACCTTC. It encodes CASSYLDGGNGYTF.

This clonotype was seen repeatedly, ten times or more. The chain couples TRBV9 to TRBJ2-7, with TRBD1 matching over 7 bases. V was pared by 4 bases and J by 5 bases, with 9 bases of the junction left unmatched. The germline V gene has CDR1 SGDLS and CDR2 YYNGEE. The CDR3 consists of 14 residues. CDR3 coding DNA: TGTGCCAGCAGCCCCAGGACAGGAGAGAACGAGCAGTACTTC. This translates into CASSPRTGENEQYF.

Ten or more counts support this clonotype. Given a much more abundant clone one base away, this may be a read error. The rearrangement joins TRBV12-3 or TRBV12-4 to TRBJ2-7, with a possible D match to TRBD2 (6 bases). This CDR3 has 11 amino acids. V was shortened by 3 bases and J by 7 bases, with 7 bases between the two germline ends. As DNA, the CDR3 is TGTGCCAGCAGTTTTCGGGGGGAGCAGTACTTC. Protein sequence: CASSFRGEQYF.

This clonotype came up many times. The chain carries TRBV20-1 and TRBJ2-1; D may be TRBD1 (5 bases). Trimming cost V 6 bases and J 0 bases, with 15 bases left between them. The CDR3 length is 15 residues. Germline CDR1 and CDR2: DFQATT and SNEGSKA (reference sequence). CDR3 bases: TGCAGTGCCCAAGCCCTGGACAACTCCTACAATGAGCAGTTCTTC. Encoded protein: CSAQALDNSYNEQFF.

This clonotype has at least ten counts. The CDR3 spells CATSDPARTGGNQPQHF. DNA of the CDR3: TGTGCCACCAGCGACCCCGCGAGGACAGGGGGCAATCAGCCCCAGCATTTT. V usage is TRBV15 and J usage is TRBJ1-5; TRBD1 matches 9 bases. V lost 5 bases to trimming and J lost 2 bases; unmatched junction nucleotides: 10. The CDR3 contains 17 residues. CDR1 is LNHNV and CDR2 is YYDKDF in the germline V gene (reference sequence).

This clonotype was observed many times. The chain recombines TRBV5-1 with TRBJ1-1; D remains ambiguous. Per the germline V gene, CDR1 is SGHRS and CDR2 is YFSETQ. The V end lost 4 bases, the J end lost 0 bases, and 10 bases lay between the germline ends. The CDR3 runs to 14 residues. CDR3 DNA sequence: TGCGCCAGCAGCGGCGGAACTGTGAACACTGAAGCTTTCTTT. It yields the protein CASSGGTVNTEAFF.

This clonotype was observed many times. The chain has TRBV3-1 and TRBJ2-1; unclear D gene. The length of the CDR3 is 12 residues. The germline V gene encodes CDR1 LGHDT and CDR2 YNNKEL (reference sequence). Trimming removed 0 bases from V and 7 bases from J, with 4 bases in between. The CDR3 loop is CASSQEWNEQFF. The CDR3 DNA sequence: TGTGCCAGCAGCCAAGAATGGAATGAGCAGTTCTTC.

This clonotype was seen ten or more times. CDR3 in amino acids: CASTTSFGGANTEAFF. The CDR3 coding sequence is TGTGCCAGCACCACCTCGTTCGGGGGAGCGAACACTGAAGCTTTCTTT. The chain links TRBV28 to TRBJ1-1, with D possibly being TRBD1 (5 bases). There are 16 residues in the CDR3. V lost 7 bases, J lost 1 base, and 19 bases lay in between. Germline V gives CDR1 MDHEN, CDR2 SYDVKM.

This clonotype was counted many times. The CDR3 region is CASSEGGGNTEAFF. The CDR3, as DNA: TGTGCCAGCAGTGAGGGAGGGGGGAACACTGAAGCTTTCTTT. The chain couples TRBV9 to TRBJ1-1; tentative D call: TRBD1 (6 bases). Trimming took off 5 bases at V and 1 base at J, with 12 bases between the two ends. CDR1 is SGDLS, CDR2 YYNGEE, per germline. The CDR3 is 14 amino acids.

This clonotype has at least ten counts. The chain has TRBV13 and TRBJ2-3; 11 nucleotides align to TRBD2. CDR3 length: 17 residues. V trimming: 4 bases; J trimming: 2 bases; junction bases outside the gene matches: 8. Germline V gene data show CDR1 as PRHDT and CDR2 as FYEKMQ (reference sequence). The CDR3 is CASSSRLAGTYTDTQYF. The CDR3 DNA reads as TGTGCCAGCAGCTCTCGACTAGCGGGGACCTACACAGATACGCAGTATTTT.

This clonotype was found many times. The genes are TRBV20-1 and TRBJ2-1; 10 bases agree with TRBD2. CDR3 length: 14 amino acids. Germline values: CDR1 DFQATT, CDR2 SNEGSKA (reference sequence). The V segment lost 6 bases and the J segment 3 bases; nucleotides outside the gene matches: 5. The CDR3 spells CSAGGLADYNEQFF. In nucleotides, the CDR3 is TGCAGTGCGGGAGGACTAGCGGACTACAATGAGCAGTTCTTC.

This clonotype appeared many times. This sequence joins TRBV3-1 and TRBJ1-2; a weak D match, TRBD1 (5 bases). Germline V lookup: CDR1 LGHDT, CDR2 YNNKEL (reference sequence). Trimming removed 1 base at V and 3 bases at J, with 15 bases between. The CDR3 totals 16 residues. The CDR3 is CASSQVGTGQDYGYTF. The CDR3 DNA reads TGTGCCAGCAGCCAAGTTGGTACGGGGCAGGACTATGGCTACACCTTC. The whole variable domain, remainder taken from reference TRBV3-1 and TRBJ1-2, is DTAVSQTPKYLVTQMGNDKSIKCEQNLGHDTMYWYKQDSKKFLKIMFSYNNKELIINETVPNRFSPKSPDKAHLNLHINSLELGDSAVYFCASSQVGTGQDYGYTFGSGTRLTVV.

This clonotype was found many times. The rearrangement joins TRBV18 to TRBJ1-5; D might be TRBD1 (5 bases). Germline assignment: CDR1 KGHSH and CDR2 LQKENI. This CDR3 region has 15 residues. V was shortened by 3 bases and J by 0 bases, with 9 bases between the two germline ends. The CDR3 region has the DNA TGTGCCAGCTCACCGCGGGGGGGTAGCAATCAGCCCCAGCATTTT. Encoded protein: CASSPRGGSNQPQHF.

This clonotype appeared many times. The V and J genes are TRBV6-1 and TRBJ2-7; no clear D. Deletions cut 7 bases from V and 6 bases from J, with 16 bases between. Germline CDR1 is MNHNS and CDR2 is SASEGT. CDR3 length: 13 residues. The CDR3 sequence is CASNLGLLAEQYF. DNA of the CDR3: TGTGCCAGCAATTTGGGTCTTTTAGCCGAGCAGTACTTC.

This clonotype was picked up a small number of times. This clone may be a read error of a much larger clone one base away. This chain links TRBV7-2 with TRBJ2-3, with 11 bases that match TRBD2. The CDR3 extends over 19 amino acids. From germline, CDR1 is SGHTA and CDR2 FQGNSA. DNA for the CDR3: TGTGTCAGCAGCTTAGATGGGGTAGCGGGAGGGCAGGTCACAGATACGCAGTATTTT. Amino acids: CVSSLDGVAGGQVTDTQYF.

This clonotype was observed a few times. The chain combines TRBV18 with TRBJ2-1; 7 bases line up with TRBD2. CDR1 is KGHSH, CDR2 LQKENI, per germline. The CDR3 is made up of 16 amino acids. Losses at the gene ends were 6 bases for V and 4 bases for J; bases not matched to a gene: 12. CDR3 coding DNA: TGTGCCAGCTCGCATTCCCTCCGGGAGGCATACAATGAGCAGTTCTTC. Its translation is CASSHSLREAYNEQFF.

This clonotype was picked up a small number of times. The chain has TRBV7-9 and TRBJ1-2; 9 positions match TRBD1. Trimming cost V 5 bases and J 5 bases; bases outside gene matches: 6. CDR3 length: 14 residues. The V gene's germline CDR1 is SEHNR and CDR2 FQNEAQ (reference sequence). The CDR3 loop is CASSHRDRVYGYTF. DNA of the CDR3: TGTGCCAGCAGCCACCGGGACAGGGTATATGGCTACACCTTC.

This clonotype has at least ten counts. The rearrangement joins TRBV20-1 to TRBJ1-4; no reliable D call. The CDR3 has 15 residues. The V gene's germline CDR1 is DFQATT and CDR2 SNEGSKA (reference sequence). V was shortened by 5 bases and J by 2 bases, with 15 bases between the two germline ends. CDR3 region: CSALGVIGTNEKLFF. The CDR3, as DNA: TGCAGTGCTCTCGGGGTCATAGGGACTAATGAAAAACTGTTTTTT.

The V and J genes are TRBV20-1 and TRBJ1-5, with D hard to call. V lost 3 bases to trimming and J lost 0 bases, with 12 bases between them. The germline V gene encodes CDR1 DFQATT and CDR2 SNEGSKA (reference sequence). This CDR3 region has 15 residues. The CDR3 nucleotides read TGCAGTGCTAGTCTCGGCCTAGCTAGCAATCAGCCCCAGCATTTT. This translates into CSASLGLASNQPQHF.

The CDR3 nucleotides read TGTGCCAGCAGTGAAAATCTTCTGGTCGGTAGCGGGGGAAGAGAGACCCAGTACTTC. This translates into CASSENLLVGSGGRETQYF. V and J are TRBV2 and TRBJ2-5, with 9 positions matching TRBD2. The V and J ends lost 2 bases and 4 bases, in that order; junction bases with no gene match: 17. There are 19 residues in the CDR3. Looked up from germline, CDR1 is SNHLY and CDR2 is FYNNEI.

The rearrangement links TRBV9 to TRBJ1-6, with D perhaps TRBD1 (5 bases). The CDR3 contains 16 residues. Trimming cost V 4 bases and J 7 bases, with 18 bases left between them. Germline V gene lookup returns CDR1 SGDLS and CDR2 YYNGEE. The CDR3, as DNA: TGTGCCAGCAGCCTCGGCCCGCCAGGGTGGAATTCACCCCTCCACTTT. Its protein is CASSLGPPGWNSPLHF.